This T cell receptor beta chain was identified in a study of blood T cell repertoires in COVID-19 (dated by TCRdb to about 2020). With respect to the entire study: Samples from collaborators originated in the United States, Italy and Spain and spanned both the acute and convalescent phases of COVID-19. The prospective study material was composed of cDNA or gDNA derived from T cells, B-cell-depleted T cells, or PBMCs. Deeply sampled blood TCRbeta repertoires from subjects exposed to, actively infected with, or recovered from COVID-19 were included in the dataset. The repertoires were made available in a free public database intended to serve as a resource for research on the immune response to SARS-CoV-2. Samples were obtained from the ongoing ImmuneRACE study (first 160 participants) and from 1,254 subjects provided by 6 global collaborators. Nearly every sample came with metadata listing a de-identified subject ID, COVID-19 status, age in years and sex. Where available, HLA class I and class II types were taken from metadata supplied by the sample provider and were not determined by assay-based typing.

The collaborating institutions used their own protocols to collect whole blood in K2EDTA tubes. Collaborator samples were shipped for TCRbeta analysis as frozen whole blood, isolated PBMCs, or DNA extracted from either sample type. Taken from cysteine to phenylalanine, the CDR3 has 15 residues. Only the CDR3 part of the read is kept: 45 bases, read in frame from the first base. As encoded in the germline V gene, CDR1 is MNHEY while CDR2 is SVGAGI. V is pared back by 2 bases and J by 10 bases, with 20 bases lying between the germline termini. Broader findings and caveats from the paper: Clinical and demographic metadata were provided uncurated, with the amount varying by source and participant.

In the case of this clone: Its antigen is still unknown. It has no much larger one-base neighbor in the sample; base qualities were not kept.

TCRbeta CDR3 regions were amplified from genomic DNA using the immunoSEQ Assay, a bias-controlled multiplex PCR. In the source study's methods: Nucleated cell counts per sample were estimated from amplification of reference gene primers within the assay. To quantify the absolute abundance of each unique TCRbeta CDR3 rearrangement, sequence reads were collapsed and filtered. For each sample, productive Simpson clonality was calculated as the square root of Simpson's diversity index across productive rearrangements. Imported from immuneACCESS, the table was reduced by TCRdb to in-frame sequences with V and J called. These copies leave out some clones; in studies compared against another copy, an unresolved V gene accounts for under half, and the cause of the remainder is not known. V and J calls and clone size are as listed in that table; D and trimming were resolved from the DNA. This sample is represented by around 300,000 clones; roughly 89% of them were singletons. The leading ten clones occupy 3% of the sample.

The sample comprised peripheral blood. Recombination joined TRBV6-5 with TRBJ1-2, with the D gene uncertain. This receptor was taken from a woman aged 25 to 39 with active or convalescent COVID-19. The CDR3 amino acid sequence is: CASSYGGGQEGAYTF. In nucleotide form, the sequence is TGTGCCAGCAGTTACGGAGGAGGTCAGGAAGGTGCCTACACCTTC.